This T cell receptor beta chain derives from a study of T cell responses to AZD1222 COVID-19 vaccine. Study findings and constraints: The number of AZD1222 recipients seropositive at baseline was only six. Targets within unmutated variant regions were reportedly found for nearly half of spike-specific TCRs.

Repertoires were generated with immunoSEQ multiplex PCR, while TCRdb's copy carries only in-frame clones and drops some. This sample has 80,000 or so clones; 70% to 90% occur once, and the top ten carry approximately 1.5%. With regard to this clone: Its target is not known.

Germline V gene sequence: CDR1 SGHDT, CDR2 YYEEEE. This CDR3 contains 13 residues. The germline V and J ends were trimmed by 2 bases and 1 base, with 6 bases remaining between them. The receptor was isolated from an adult in good health. The chain carries TRBV5-6 and TRBJ2-5; the D is unclear. The sample in question was peripheral blood, obtained on day 0 of AZD1222 vaccination. The CDR3 reads CASSFVSQETQYF. The CDR3 DNA sequence: TGTGCCAGCAGCTTCGTCAGCCAAGAGACCCAGTACTTC.